This T cell receptor beta chain came from a study of shared clonotypes between healthy human individuals. Study overall: Per donor, three plates held CD4 naive cells, three held CD4 memory, two held CD8 naive and one held CD8 memory. General observations from the study: A few donors held approximately 4.6% of naive CD4 clonotypes in common.

A note on this clone: Antigen unknown.

Sequencing was performed with immunoSEQ multiplex PCR; in TCRdb, only in-frame clones are kept and a portion is missing. This table has millions of clones, over 85% appearing once. V was pared by 6 bases and J by 2 bases, with 10 bases between. Germline V CDR1 and CDR2: LGHNA, YSLEER. The CDR3 is made up of 13 amino acids. V and J are TRBV4-3 and TRBJ1-2; D call uncertain. The sequenced sample consisted of naive CD4+ T cells sorted from blood. Subset in this sample: CD45RA+ positively selected. This clonotype originated in a man between 18 and 29 years old in good health. The CDR3 nucleotides read TGCGCCAGCAGTCTCCAGGTGAACTATGGCTACACCTTC. The encoded protein is CASSLQVNYGYTF.